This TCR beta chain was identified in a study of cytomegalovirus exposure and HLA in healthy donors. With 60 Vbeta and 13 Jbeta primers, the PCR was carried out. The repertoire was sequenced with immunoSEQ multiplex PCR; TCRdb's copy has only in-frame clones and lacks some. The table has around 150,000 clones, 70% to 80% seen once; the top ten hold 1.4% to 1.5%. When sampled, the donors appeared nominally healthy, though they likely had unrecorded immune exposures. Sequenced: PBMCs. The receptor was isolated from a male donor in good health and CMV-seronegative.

The CDR3 DNA follows: TGTGCCAGCAGTGAATTGTTGGGGGGAAACACTGAAGCTTTCTTT. Protein: CASSELLGGNTEAFF. The V call is TRBV6-1, the J call TRBJ1-1, with D possibly TRBD1 on 5 matching bases. The V and J ends lost 2 bases and 2 bases respectively, with 12 bases between them. From germline, CDR1 is MNHNS and CDR2 SASEGT. The CDR3 contains 15 residues.